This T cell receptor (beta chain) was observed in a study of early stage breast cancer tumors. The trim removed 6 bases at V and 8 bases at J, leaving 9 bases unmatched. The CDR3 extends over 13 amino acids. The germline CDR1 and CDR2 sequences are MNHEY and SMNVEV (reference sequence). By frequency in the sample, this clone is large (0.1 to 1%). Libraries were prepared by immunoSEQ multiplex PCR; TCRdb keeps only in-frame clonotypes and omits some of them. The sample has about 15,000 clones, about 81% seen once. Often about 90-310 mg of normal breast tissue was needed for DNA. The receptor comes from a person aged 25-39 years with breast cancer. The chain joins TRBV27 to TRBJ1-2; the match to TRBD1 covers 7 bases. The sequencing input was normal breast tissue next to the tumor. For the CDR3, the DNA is TGTGCCAGCAGGACGGGGACAGAACGGGGCTACACCTTC. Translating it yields CASRTGTERGYTF.